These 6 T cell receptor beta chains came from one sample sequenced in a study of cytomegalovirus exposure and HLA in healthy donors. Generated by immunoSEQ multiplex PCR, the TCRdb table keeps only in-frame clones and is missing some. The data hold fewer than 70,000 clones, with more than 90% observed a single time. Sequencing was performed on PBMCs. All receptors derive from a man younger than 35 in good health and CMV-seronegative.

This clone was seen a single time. The CDR3 sequence: CASRNPGGNEQYF. The CDR3 nucleotides read TGCGCCAGCCGAAACCCGGGAGGGAACGAGCAGTACTTC. The genes are TRBV5-1 and TRBJ2-7; 8 bases are a match to TRBD2. Germline trimming cut 7 bases from V and 5 bases from J; bases unmatched to any gene: 8. This CDR3 comprises 13 residues. Germline V CDR1 and CDR2: SGHRS, YFSETQ.

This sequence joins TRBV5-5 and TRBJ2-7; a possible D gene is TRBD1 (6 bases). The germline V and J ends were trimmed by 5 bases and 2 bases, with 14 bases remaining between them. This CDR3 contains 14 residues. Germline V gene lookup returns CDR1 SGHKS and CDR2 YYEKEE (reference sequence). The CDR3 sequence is CASSIRDKTYEQYF. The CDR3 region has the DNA TGTGCCAGCAGTATCCGGGACAAAACCTACGAGCAGTACTTC.

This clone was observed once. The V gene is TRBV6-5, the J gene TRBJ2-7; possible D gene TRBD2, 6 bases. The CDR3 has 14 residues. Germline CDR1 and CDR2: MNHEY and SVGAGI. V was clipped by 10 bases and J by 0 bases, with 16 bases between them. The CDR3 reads CATSPGESSYEQYF. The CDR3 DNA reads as TGTGCCACCTCGCCGGGGGAAAGCTCCTACGAGCAGTACTTC.

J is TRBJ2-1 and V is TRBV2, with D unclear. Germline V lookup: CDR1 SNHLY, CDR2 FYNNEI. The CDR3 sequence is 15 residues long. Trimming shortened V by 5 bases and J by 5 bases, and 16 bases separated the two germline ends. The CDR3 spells CASSLRRTSDNEQFF. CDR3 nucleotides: TGTGCCAGCAGTTTAAGGAGAACTTCGGACAATGAGCAGTTCTTC. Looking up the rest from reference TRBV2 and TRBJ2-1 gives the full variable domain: EPEVTQTPSHQVTQMGQEVILRCVPISNHLYFYWYRQILGQKVEFLVSFYNNEISEKSEIFDDQFSVERPDGSNFTLKIRSTKLEDSAMYFCASSLRRTSDNEQFFGPGTRLTVL.

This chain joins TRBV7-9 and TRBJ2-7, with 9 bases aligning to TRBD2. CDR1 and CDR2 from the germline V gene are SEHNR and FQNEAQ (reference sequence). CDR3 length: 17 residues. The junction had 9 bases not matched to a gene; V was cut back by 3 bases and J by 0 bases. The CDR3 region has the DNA TGTGCCAGCAGCTTCTCCCTAGCGGGGCCCAGCTCCTACGAGCAGTACTTC. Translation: CASSFSLAGPSSYEQYF. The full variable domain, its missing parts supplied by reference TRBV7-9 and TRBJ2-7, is DTGVSQNPRHKITKRGQNVTFRCDPISEHNRLYWYRQTLGQGPEFLTYFQNEAQLEKSRLLSDRFSAERPKGSFSTLEIQRTEQGDSAMYLCASSFSLAGPSSYEQYFGPGTRLTVT.

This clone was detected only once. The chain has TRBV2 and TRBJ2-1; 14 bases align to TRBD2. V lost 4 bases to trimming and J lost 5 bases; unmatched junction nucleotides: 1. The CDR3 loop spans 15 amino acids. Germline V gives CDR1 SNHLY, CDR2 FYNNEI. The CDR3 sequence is CASSVGLAGDNEQFF. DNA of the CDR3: TGTGCCAGCAGTGTGGGACTAGCGGGAGACAATGAGCAGTTCTTC.